These 17 T cell receptor beta chains originate from one sample sequenced in a study of blood T cell repertoires in COVID-19. TCRdb keeps only in-frame clones here, not all; method: immunoSEQ multiplex PCR. The sample has over 130,000 clones, 65% to 90% seen once. The sample comprised peripheral blood. The receptors here all came from a man aged 65 to 79 with acute or convalescent COVID-19.

V usage is TRBV28 and J usage is TRBJ1-2; D perhaps matches TRBD1 (5 bases). The CDR3 totals 15 residues. V dropped 5 bases and J dropped 4 bases, with 17 bases sitting between them. The germline CDR1 and CDR2 sequences are MDHEN and SYDVKM. CDR3 sequence: CASSLLGQMLYGYTF. The CDR3 DNA reads TGTGCCAGCAGTCTCCTCGGACAAATGCTCTATGGCTACACCTTC.

The chain uses TRBV5-4 and TRBJ2-1; TRBD2 agrees at 14 bases. V lost 4 bases to trimming and J lost 7 bases; unmatched junction nucleotides: 4. CDR1 and CDR2 from the germline V gene are SGHNT and YYREEE (reference sequence). CDR3 length equals 15 residues. This chain's CDR3 is CASSTTSGGANEQFF. CDR3 coding DNA: TGTGCCAGCAGCACGACTAGCGGGGGGGCGAATGAGCAGTTCTTC.

V gene TRBV18 combines with J gene TRBJ2-1; 7 bases fit TRBD2. CDR3 length equals 15 residues. With V trimmed by 3 bases and J by 4 bases, 6 bases remained unmatched. Per the germline V gene, CDR1 is KGHSH and CDR2 is LQKENI. The CDR3 DNA reads TGTGCCAGCTCACCGCGGTCTAGCGGTTACAATGAGCAGTTCTTC. This codes for CASSPRSSGYNEQFF.

The chain combines TRBV7-3 with TRBJ2-2; 8 bases align to TRBD2. This CDR3 has 18 residues. The V gene end was trimmed by 5 bases and the J gene end by 3 bases; junction bases not matched to a gene: 14. CDR1 SGHTA and CDR2 FQGTGA come from the germline V gene. Here the CDR3 reads CASSDTGTSIGDTGELFF. DNA for the CDR3: TGTGCCAGCAGCGATACCGGGACTAGTATTGGCGACACCGGGGAGCTGTTTTTT.

The chain employs TRBV29-1 and TRBJ2-7, with D possibly being TRBD1 (8 bases). The CDR3 is 15 residues long. V lost 6 bases to trimming and J lost 2 bases, with 20 bases between them. Per germline, CDR1 SQVTM and CDR2 ANQGSEA. The CDR3 sequence is CSVGGAGGPTYEQYF. The CDR3 DNA sequence: TGCAGCGTGGGGGGGGCAGGGGGCCCAACCTACGAGCAGTACTTC.

This chain joins TRBV29-1 and TRBJ2-4; D perhaps matches TRBD2 (5 bases). V shed 5 bases and J shed 15 bases, with 17 bases lying between them. Germline V gives CDR1 SQVTM, CDR2 ANQGSEA. CDR3 length equals 11 residues. For the CDR3, the DNA is TGCAGCGTTCAGCTAGCAGCCGGGTGGTACTTC. Its translation: CSVQLAAGWYF. The complete variable domain, with remaining parts taken from reference TRBV29-1 and TRBJ2-4, reads SAVISQKPSRDICQRGTSLTIQCQVDSQVTMMFWYRQQPGQSLTLIATANQGSEATYESGFVIDKFPISRPNLTFSTLTVSNMSPEDSSIYLCSVQLAAGWYFGAGTRLSVL.

The chain employs TRBV4-2 and TRBJ2-7; D is possibly TRBD2 (6 bases). V gave up 3 bases and J gave up 0 bases, with 15 bases separating them. Germline V CDR1 and CDR2: LGHNA, YNFKEQ. This CDR3 spans 16 amino acids. The chain's CDR3 is CASSQGISGVSYEQYF. CDR3 DNA: TGTGCCAGCAGCCAGGGAATTAGCGGCGTCTCCTACGAGCAGTACTTC.

The rearrangement uses TRBV9 and TRBJ2-3; TRBD2 matches 10 bases. The V segment lost 2 bases and the J segment 7 bases; nucleotides outside the gene matches: 13. Per the germline V gene, CDR1 is SGDLS and CDR2 is YYNGEE. CDR3 length: 17 residues. The chain's CDR3 is CASSVGNLAGVGNTQYF. CDR3 DNA: TGTGCCAGCAGCGTTGGCAACCTAGCGGGAGTTGGAAATACGCAGTATTTT.

The chain couples TRBV29-1 to TRBJ1-2; weak D call: TRBD1 (5 bases). V was pared by 4 bases and J by 3 bases, with 9 bases between. This CDR3 is built from 12 residues. The V gene's germline CDR1 is SQVTM and CDR2 ANQGSEA. The CDR3 spells CSVVMTDYGYTF. The CDR3 DNA follows: TGCAGCGTTGTGATGACAGACTATGGCTACACCTTC.

The chain recombines TRBV7-9 with TRBJ1-1, with 12 positions matching TRBD1. V gave up 5 bases and J gave up 4 bases; unmatched junction bases: 5. Germline V gene data show CDR1 as SEHNR and CDR2 as FQNEAQ (reference sequence). The CDR3 loop spans 15 amino acids. The CDR3: CASSLGTGGITEAFF. CDR3 nucleotide sequence: TGTGCCAGCAGCCTTGGGACAGGGGGCATCACTGAAGCTTTCTTT.

This chain connects TRBV6-5 to TRBJ2-7; maybe TRBD1 (5 bases). The CDR3 totals 15 residues. V was shortened by 7 bases and J by 6 bases, with 22 bases between the two germline ends. CDR1 and CDR2 (germline): MNHEY, SVGAGI. CDR3 sequence reads: CASTLHRGLGGEQYF. In nucleotides, the CDR3 is TGTGCCAGCACCTTACATAGGGGCCTAGGCGGCGAGCAGTACTTC.

In its sample, this clone was seen once. The chain uses TRBV9 and TRBJ1-1; D call uncertain. Germline V CDR1 and CDR2: SGDLS, YYNGEE. V was cut by 3 bases and J by 2 bases, with 11 bases left in between. CDR3 size: 14 residues. The CDR3 DNA follows: TGTGCCAGCAGCGCCAGAACAGCTAACACTGAAGCTTTCTTT. It codes for CASSARTANTEAFF.

The rearrangement joins TRBV4-1 to TRBJ1-1; no definite D call. V lost 1 base and J lost 1, with 10 bases in between. Per germline, CDR1 MGHRA and CDR2 YSYEKL. The CDR3 length is 15 residues. In DNA, the CDR3 is TGCGCCAGCAGCCAAGTCCCGTCTACGAACACTGAAGCTTTCTTT. Its protein is CASSQVPSTNTEAFF.

The CDR3 nucleotides are TGTGCCAGTTGGAGCGGGAGGGGAGGAAGCACAGATACGCAGTATTTT. This sequence encodes CASWSGRGGSTDTQYF. The chain joins TRBV19 to TRBJ2-3; 10 nucleotides line up with TRBD2. Germline CDR1 is LNHDA and CDR2 is SQIVND (reference sequence). Trimming removed 8 bases from V and 0 bases from J; junction bases left unmatched: 8. The CDR3 covers 16 residues.

This chain joins TRBV12-3 or TRBV12-4 and TRBJ2-5; D is undetermined. The CDR3 has 13 residues. V was pared by 3 bases and J by 5 bases, with 10 bases between. CDR3 region: CASSLAESETQYF. In DNA, the CDR3 is TGTGCCAGCAGTTTGGCAGAATCCGAGACCCAGTACTTC.

The chain is built from TRBV5-4 and TRBJ1-2; the D gene is possibly TRBD1 (6 bases). Trimming took off 0 bases at V and 4 bases at J, with 10 bases between the two ends. Germline assignment: CDR1 SGHNT and CDR2 YYREEE (reference sequence). The CDR3 loop spans 14 amino acids. The CDR3 is CASSLAGQPYGYTF. CDR3 sequence (DNA): TGTGCCAGCAGCTTGGCCGGACAGCCCTATGGCTACACCTTC.

The rearrangement uses TRBV3-1 (or the pseudogene TRBV3-2) and TRBJ2-3; 9 bases line up with TRBD1. The V gene end was trimmed by 4 bases and the J gene end by 1 base; junction bases not matched to a gene: 3. CDR3 length equals 15 residues. Germline lookup yields CDR1 LGHDT and CDR2 YNNKEL (reference sequence). CDR3 protein: CASSLGQGGTDTQYF. DNA for the CDR3: TGTGCCAGCAGCCTGGGACAGGGCGGCACAGATACGCAGTATTTT.